This T cell receptor beta chain was retrieved from a study of blood T cells in healthy people across ages. Study-wide context: Capture by template switching was about one barcoded beta molecule per two T cells. Points from the study as a whole: Since the PBMCs were unsorted, naive and antigen-experienced cells could not be conclusively compared. Diversity estimates drawn from one million T cells were deemed underestimates.

The donors, aged roughly 6 to 90, were healthy Caucasians from Russia. A sample-barcoded 5' primer and a J-beta primer mix were used in a second PCR of roughly 7 to 12 cycles. One entry per CDR3 protein, called by TCRdb with MiXCR from the 5' RACE reads. Of approximately 2,000,000 distinct CDR3 sequences in the sample, around 40% are singletons; the top ten hold 23%. CDR3 length: 14 residues. CDR1 DFQATT and CDR2 SNEGSKA come from the germline V gene (reference sequence). This clonotype occurred many times. Its antigen is unknown. The sequence came from a human donor in good health. The sequenced sample was blood. The rearrangement uses TRBV20-1 and TRBJ2-6; weak D call: TRBD2 (6 bases). The DNA for the CDR3 is TGCCTGGAGGGTACGGGCTCTGGGGCCAACGTCCTGACTTTC. It is translated as CLEGTGSGANVLTF.